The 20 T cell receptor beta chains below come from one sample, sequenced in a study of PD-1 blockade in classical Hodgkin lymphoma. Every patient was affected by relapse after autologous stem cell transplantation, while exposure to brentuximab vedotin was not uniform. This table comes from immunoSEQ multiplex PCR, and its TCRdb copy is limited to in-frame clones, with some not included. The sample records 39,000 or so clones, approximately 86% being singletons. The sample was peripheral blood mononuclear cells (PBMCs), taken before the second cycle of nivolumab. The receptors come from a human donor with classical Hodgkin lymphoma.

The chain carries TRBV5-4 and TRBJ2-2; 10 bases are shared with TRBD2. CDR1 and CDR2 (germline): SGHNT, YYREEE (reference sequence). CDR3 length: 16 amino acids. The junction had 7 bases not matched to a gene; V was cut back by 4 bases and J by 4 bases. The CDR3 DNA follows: TGTGCCAGCAGCCCGGGGACTAGCGCATTCACCGGGGAGCTGTTTTTT. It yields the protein CASSPGTSAFTGELFF.

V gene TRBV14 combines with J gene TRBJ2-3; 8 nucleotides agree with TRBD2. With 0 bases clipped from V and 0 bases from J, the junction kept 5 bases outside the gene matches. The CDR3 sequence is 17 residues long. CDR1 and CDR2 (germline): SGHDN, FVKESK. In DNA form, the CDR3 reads TGTGCCAGCAGCCAAGAATTAGCGGGAACTAGCACAGATACGCAGTATTTT. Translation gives CASSQELAGTSTDTQYF.

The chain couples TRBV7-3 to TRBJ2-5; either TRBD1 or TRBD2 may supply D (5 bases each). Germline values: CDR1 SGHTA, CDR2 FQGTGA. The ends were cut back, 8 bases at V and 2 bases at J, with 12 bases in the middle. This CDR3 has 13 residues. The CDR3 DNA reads TGTGCCAGCGCCCCGGGACGACAAGAGACCCAGTACTTC. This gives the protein CASAPGRQETQYF.

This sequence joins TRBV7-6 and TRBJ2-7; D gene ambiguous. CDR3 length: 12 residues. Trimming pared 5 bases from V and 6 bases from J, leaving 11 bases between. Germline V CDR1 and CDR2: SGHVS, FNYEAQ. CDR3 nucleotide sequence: TGTGCCAGCAGCGCCCGGACGGGCGAGCAGTACTTC. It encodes CASSARTGEQYF.

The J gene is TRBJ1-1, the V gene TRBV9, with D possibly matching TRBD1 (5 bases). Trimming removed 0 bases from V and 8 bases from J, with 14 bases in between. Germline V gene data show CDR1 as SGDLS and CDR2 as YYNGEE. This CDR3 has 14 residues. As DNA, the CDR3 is TGTGCCAGCAGCGTAGATCCCAGGGAATCGGAAGCTTTCTTT. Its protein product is CASSVDPRESEAFF.

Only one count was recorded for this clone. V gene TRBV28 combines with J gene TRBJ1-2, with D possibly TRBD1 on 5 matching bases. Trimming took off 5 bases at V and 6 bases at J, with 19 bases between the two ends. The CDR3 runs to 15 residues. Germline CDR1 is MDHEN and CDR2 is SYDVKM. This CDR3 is CASSLGGGEIHGYTF. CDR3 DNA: TGTGCCAGCAGTCTTGGAGGAGGGGAAATCCATGGCTACACCTTC.

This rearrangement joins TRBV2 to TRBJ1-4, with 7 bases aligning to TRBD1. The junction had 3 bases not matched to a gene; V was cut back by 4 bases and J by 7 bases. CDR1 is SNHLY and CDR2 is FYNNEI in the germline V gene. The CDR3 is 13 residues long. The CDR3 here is CASSVGTVEKLFF. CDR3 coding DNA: TGTGCCAGCAGTGTCGGGACAGTTGAAAAACTGTTTTTT. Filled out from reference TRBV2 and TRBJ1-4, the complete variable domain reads EPEVTQTPSHQVTQMGQEVILRCVPISNHLYFYWYRQILGQKVEFLVSFYNNEISEKSEIFDDQFSVERPDGSNFTLKIRSTKLEDSAMYFCASSVGTVEKLFFGSGTQLSVL.

CDR3 residues: CASSLGGLAWLEQYF. The DNA for the CDR3 is TGTGCCAGCAGTTTAGGTGGACTAGCTTGGCTCGAGCAGTACTTC. The chain uses TRBV28 and TRBJ2-7, with 8 bases lining up with TRBD2. CDR1 and CDR2 (germline): MDHEN, SYDVKM. J was trimmed by 6 bases and V by 2 bases; bases with no gene match: 9. The CDR3 covers 15 residues.

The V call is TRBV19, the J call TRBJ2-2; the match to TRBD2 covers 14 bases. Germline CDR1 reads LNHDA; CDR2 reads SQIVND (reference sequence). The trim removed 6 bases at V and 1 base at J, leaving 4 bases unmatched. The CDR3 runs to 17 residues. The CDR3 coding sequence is TGTGCCAGTAGAAAAGGGACTAGCGGGGGGAACACCGGGGAGCTGTTTTTT. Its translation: CASRKGTSGGNTGELFF. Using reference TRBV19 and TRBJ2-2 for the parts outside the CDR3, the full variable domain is DGGITQSPKYLFRKEGQNVTLSCEQNLNHDAMYWYRQDPGQGLRLIYYSQIVNDFQKGDIAEGYSVSREKKESFPLTVTSAQKNPTAFYLCASRKGTSGGNTGELFFGEGSRLTVL.

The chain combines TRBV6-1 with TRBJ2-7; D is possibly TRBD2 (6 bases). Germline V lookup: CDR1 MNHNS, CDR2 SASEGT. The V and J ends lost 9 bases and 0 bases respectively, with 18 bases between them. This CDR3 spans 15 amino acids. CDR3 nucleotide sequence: TGTGCCAGAAGCTGGGCGGAGGGGAGCTCCTACGAGCAGTACTTC. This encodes CARSWAEGSSYEQYF.

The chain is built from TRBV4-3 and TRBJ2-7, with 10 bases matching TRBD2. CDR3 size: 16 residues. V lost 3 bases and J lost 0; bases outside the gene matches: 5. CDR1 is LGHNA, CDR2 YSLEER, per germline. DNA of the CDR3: TGCGCCAGCAGCCAGTCAGCGGGGGGGTACTCCTACGAGCAGTACTTC. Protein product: CASSQSAGGYSYEQYF.

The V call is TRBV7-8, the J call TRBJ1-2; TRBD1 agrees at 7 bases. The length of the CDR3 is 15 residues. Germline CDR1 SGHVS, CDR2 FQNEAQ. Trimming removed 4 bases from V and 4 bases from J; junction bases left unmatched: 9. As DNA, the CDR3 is TGTGCCAGCAGCTCACGGGGGGGGACAGTCTATGGCTACACCTTC. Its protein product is CASSSRGGTVYGYTF.

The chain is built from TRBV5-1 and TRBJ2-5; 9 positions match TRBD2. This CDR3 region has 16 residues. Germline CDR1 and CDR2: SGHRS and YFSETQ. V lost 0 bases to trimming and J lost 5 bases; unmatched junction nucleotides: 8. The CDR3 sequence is CASSLAAGGPGETQYF. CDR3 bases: TGCGCCAGCAGCTTGGCTGCGGGAGGGCCAGGGGAGACCCAGTACTTC.

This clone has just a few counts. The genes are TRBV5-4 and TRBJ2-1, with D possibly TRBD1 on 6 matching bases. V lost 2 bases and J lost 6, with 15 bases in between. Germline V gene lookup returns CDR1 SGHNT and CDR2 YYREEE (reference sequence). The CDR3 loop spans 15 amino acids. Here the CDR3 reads CASSFIQGSFNEQFF. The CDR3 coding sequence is TGTGCCAGCAGCTTCATACAGGGAAGTTTCAATGAGCAGTTCTTC.

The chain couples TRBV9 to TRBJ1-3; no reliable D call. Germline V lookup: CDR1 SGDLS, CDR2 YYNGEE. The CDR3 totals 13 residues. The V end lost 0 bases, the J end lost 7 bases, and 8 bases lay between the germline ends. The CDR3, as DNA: TGTGCCAGCAGCGTAGCCCCTTGGAACACCATATATTTT. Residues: CASSVAPWNTIYF.

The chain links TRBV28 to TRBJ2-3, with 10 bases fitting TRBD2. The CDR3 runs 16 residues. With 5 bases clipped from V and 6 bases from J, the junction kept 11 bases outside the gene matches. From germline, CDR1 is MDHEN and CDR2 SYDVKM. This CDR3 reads CASSPSQAGGADTQYF. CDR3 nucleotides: TGTGCCAGCAGTCCCTCCCAAGCGGGAGGGGCGGATACGCAGTATTTT.

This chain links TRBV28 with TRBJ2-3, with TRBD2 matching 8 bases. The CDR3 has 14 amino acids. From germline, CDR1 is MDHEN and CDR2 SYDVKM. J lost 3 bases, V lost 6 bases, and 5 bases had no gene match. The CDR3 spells CASSSSGSTDTQYF. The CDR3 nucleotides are TGTGCCAGCAGCTCCAGCGGGAGTACAGATACGCAGTATTTT.

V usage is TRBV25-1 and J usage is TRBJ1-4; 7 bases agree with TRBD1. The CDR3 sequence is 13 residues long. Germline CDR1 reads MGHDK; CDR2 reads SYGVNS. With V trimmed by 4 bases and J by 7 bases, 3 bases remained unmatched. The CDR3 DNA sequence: TGTGCCAGCAGTGGACAGGGCGGTGAAAAACTGTTTTTT. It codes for CASSGQGGEKLFF.

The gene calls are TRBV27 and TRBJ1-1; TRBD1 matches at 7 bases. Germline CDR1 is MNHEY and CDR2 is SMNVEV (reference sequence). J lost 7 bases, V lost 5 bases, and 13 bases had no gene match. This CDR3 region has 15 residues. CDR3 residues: CASSPKQGTGDEAFF. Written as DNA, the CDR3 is TGTGCCAGCAGTCCGAAACAGGGGACGGGCGATGAAGCTTTCTTT.

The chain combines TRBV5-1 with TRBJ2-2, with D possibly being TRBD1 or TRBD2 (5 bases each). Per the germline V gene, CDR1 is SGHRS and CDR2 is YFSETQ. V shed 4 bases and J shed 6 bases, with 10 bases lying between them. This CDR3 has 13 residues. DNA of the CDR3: TGCGCCAGCAGCGGGGACGGGGCCGGGGAGCTGTTTTTT. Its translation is CASSGDGAGELFF.